The 23 T cell receptor beta chains presented below share a single source sample, sequenced in a study of identical twins. A single record per CDR3 protein comes from TCRdb applying MiXCR to the 5' RACE reads. The sample lists some 710,000 distinct CDR3 sequences, over 5% seen once, with roughly 1.8% in the top ten. Sequencing was done on a sample of naive T cells sorted from blood. The receptor source for this set is a man aged 18 to 30 in good health.

V usage is TRBV2 and J usage is TRBJ2-7; 10 positions match TRBD1. The ends lost 4 bases at V and 4 bases at J; junction bases unmatched: 7. The CDR3 extends over 15 amino acids. Germline-derived CDR1 and CDR2 are SNHLY and FYNNEI. In DNA form, the CDR3 reads TGTGCCAGCAGTGGGGGTGGGACAGGGGCATACGAGCAGTACGTC. Encoded protein: CASSGGGTGAYEQYV.

This clonotype was seen ten or more times. The J gene is TRBJ2-5, the V gene TRBV25-1, with 8 bases aligning to TRBD1. CDR3 size: 15 residues. Unmatched junction bases numbered 13, after V lost 8 bases and J lost 5 bases. The germline CDR1 and CDR2 sequences are MGHDK and SYGVNS. The chain's CDR3 is CASPLSTGAAETQYF. In nucleotides, the CDR3 is TGTGCCAGCCCCCTTTCGACAGGGGCGGCGGAGACCCAGTACTTC.

V usage is TRBV7-2 and J usage is TRBJ2-7; D is uncertain. CDR3 length equals 13 residues. V lost 1 base and J 4 bases, leaving 8 bases between the germline ends. The germline CDR1 and CDR2 sequences are SGHTA and FQGNSA. The CDR3 DNA sequence: TGTGCCAGCAGCTTAGACAAGGGATACGAGCAGTACTTC. Translating it yields CASSLDKGYEQYF.

This clonotype has only a few counts. The chain uses TRBV3-1 and TRBJ1-1; 10 bases are a match to TRBD1. The CDR3 extends over 14 amino acids. Germline V lookup: CDR1 LGHDT, CDR2 YNNKEL (reference sequence). V shed 3 bases, J shed 9 bases, and the junction held 7 bases outside the gene matches. The DNA of the CDR3 is TGTGCCAGCAGCCAGTCCCGGGACAGGGGACAAGCTTTCTTT. It translates to CASSQSRDRGQAFF.

This chain connects TRBV15 to TRBJ1-5, with a possible D match to TRBD1 (5 bases). Deletions cut 0 bases from V and 7 bases from J, with 13 bases between. The germline V gene has CDR1 LNHNV and CDR2 YYDKDF (reference sequence). This CDR3 has 15 amino acids. CDR3 residues: CATSRDQGGIQPQHF. In DNA, the CDR3 is TGTGCCACCAGCAGAGATCAGGGTGGAATACAGCCCCAGCATTTT.

This clonotype was seen a few times. The J gene is TRBJ1-1, the V gene TRBV9, with TRBD1 matching over 9 bases. The V gene end was trimmed by 4 bases and the J gene end by 0 bases; junction bases not matched to a gene: 7. Germline loops: CDR1 SGDLS, CDR2 YYNGEE. There are 16 residues in the CDR3. The CDR3 nucleotides are TGTGCCAGCAGCCCCCCGGGACAGGGAGTGAACACTGAAGCTTTCTTT. It yields the protein CASSPPGQGVNTEAFF.

The table lists this clonotype with many counts. V usage is TRBV12-3 or TRBV12-4 and J usage is TRBJ2-3; 7 bases line up with TRBD2. V lost 6 bases and J lost 4; bases outside the gene matches: 7. The CDR3 sequence is 14 residues long. The CDR3 region is CASSEGGAADTQYF. The CDR3, as DNA: TGTGCCAGCAGCGAGGGAGGGGCGGCAGATACGCAGTATTTT.

This clonotype occurred once. The gene calls are TRBV7-9 and TRBJ2-3, with D possibly TRBD2 on 5 matching bases. The CDR3 is 15 amino acids. Germline CDR1 is SEHNR and CDR2 is FQNEAQ (reference sequence). With 5 bases removed from V and 9 bases from J, the gap between germline ends came to 21 bases. CDR3 nucleotide sequence: TGTGCCAGCAGCCCGCCCTTACGGGGTTACCCCACGCAGTATTTT. Translated, it gives CASSPPLRGYPTQYF. Full variable domain (rest looked up from reference TRBV7-9 and TRBJ2-3): DTGVSQNPRHKITKRGQNVTFRCDPISEHNRLYWYRQTLGQGPEFLTYFQNEAQLEKSRLLSDRFSAERPKGSFSTLEIQRTEQGDSAMYLCASSPPLRGYPTQYFGPGTRLTVL.

The sample holds many counts of this clonotype. This rearrangement joins TRBV29-1 to TRBJ2-7; 7 nucleotides agree with TRBD1. J was trimmed by 3 bases and V by 4 bases; bases with no gene match: 6. The germline V gene encodes CDR1 SQVTM and CDR2 ANQGSEA. The CDR3 loop spans 13 amino acids. CDR3 loop: CSVAGQHLYEQYF. The CDR3 DNA reads as TGCAGCGTTGCGGGACAGCACCTCTACGAGCAGTACTTC.

This clonotype has at least ten counts. This chain links TRBV9 with TRBJ2-3; tentative D call: TRBD1 (5 bases). Trimming cost V 1 base and J 4 bases, with 7 bases left between them. The CDR3 is 13 amino acids. In germline, CDR1 is SGDLS, CDR2 YYNGEE. The CDR3 DNA reads TGTGCCAGCAGCGTAAGGGGCGCAGATACGCAGTATTTT. Translation: CASSVRGADTQYF.

In this sample, this clonotype turned up a few times. The chain links TRBV6-5 to TRBJ2-7; D gene uncertain. With 3 bases removed from V and 6 bases from J, the gap between germline ends came to 21 bases. Germline V gene sequence: CDR1 MNHEY, CDR2 SVGAGI. The CDR3 is 16 residues long. As DNA, the CDR3 is TGTGCCAGCAGTTATAGACCCGATACCCATGGAGCCGAGCAGTACTTC. This gives the protein CASSYRPDTHGAEQYF.

This clonotype was seen many times. The chain carries TRBV12-3 or TRBV12-4 and TRBJ2-2; TRBD1 is a possible D gene (5 bases). CDR3 length: 16 residues. Trimming removed 4 bases from V and 4 bases from J, with 16 bases in between. The CDR3 coding sequence is TGTGCCAGCAGTTCTCCAGGGAAACGAGGCACCGGGGAGCTGTTTTTT. This gives the protein CASSSPGKRGTGELFF.

The table lists this clonotype with many counts. This chain uses TRBV27 with TRBJ1-1, with D perhaps TRBD1 (6 bases). Germline V gene sequence: CDR1 MNHEY, CDR2 SMNVEV (reference sequence). Trimming cost V 6 bases and J 0 bases, with 23 bases left between them. The CDR3 contains 18 residues. CDR3 DNA sequence: TGTGCCAGCAGACAAACACCGTCCACGGACAGAATGAACACTGAAGCTTTCTTT. This codes for CASRQTPSTDRMNTEAFF.

This clonotype was counted ten times or more. Here the CDR3 DNA reads TGTGCCATCAGTGAGGGGGGGAACACTGAAGCTTTCTTT. The encoded protein is CAISEGGNTEAFF. V gene TRBV10-3 combines with J gene TRBJ1-1; D is perhaps TRBD1 (5 bases). The CDR3 length is 13 residues. V dropped 2 bases and J dropped 1 base, with 5 bases sitting between them. CDR1 and CDR2 from the germline V gene are ENHRY and SYGVKD.

A few counts support this clonotype. V usage is TRBV12-3 or TRBV12-4 and J usage is TRBJ2-3; D may be TRBD1 or TRBD2 (5 bases each). The CDR3 consists of 14 residues. The V gene lost 8 bases and the J gene lost 1 base, with 13 bases spanning the gap. DNA for the CDR3: TGTGCCAGCTCAGAGAGGGGCCGCACAGATACGCAGTATTTT. Translating it yields CASSERGRTDTQYF.

This clonotype was seen a few times. The genes are TRBV10-3 and TRBJ1-3, with a possible D match to TRBD1 (5 bases). The CDR3 consists of 15 residues. V shed 11 bases and J shed 0 bases, with 17 bases lying between them. The germline CDR1 and CDR2 sequences are ENHRY and SYGVKD. This CDR3 is CAVLARQSSGNTIYF. CDR3 nucleotides: TGTGCCGTCTTAGCGCGACAGAGCTCTGGAAACACCATATATTTT.

This clonotype was seen repeatedly, ten times or more. The chain couples TRBV28 to TRBJ2-3; either TRBD1 or TRBD2 may supply D (5 bases each). Germline V lookup: CDR1 MDHEN, CDR2 SYDVKM. The CDR3 loop spans 15 amino acids. V lost 3 bases and J 4 bases, leaving 14 bases between the germline ends. The CDR3 DNA reads TGTGCCAGCAGTTTCAGGGACCGGCTCGCAGATACGCAGTATTTT. It is translated as CASSFRDRLADTQYF.

This clonotype was found many times. The chain carries TRBV5-1 and TRBJ2-2, with a weak D call TRBD2 (6 bases). The V end was cut by 2 bases, the J end by 5 bases, with 16 bases between. The CDR3 has 16 amino acids. The germline gives CDR1 SGHRS, CDR2 YFSETQ. The CDR3 nucleotides read TGCGCCAGCAGCTTTGCGGGATTCTCTGAAACCGGGGAGCTGTTTTTT. This translates into CASSFAGFSETGELFF.

The genes are TRBV5-1 and TRBJ2-5; the match to TRBD1 covers 7 bases. With 7 bases clipped from V and 2 bases from J, the junction kept 26 bases outside the gene matches. The CDR3 is 20 residues long. The V gene's germline CDR1 is SGHRS and CDR2 YFSETQ. The CDR3 reads CASFISDRDSAELGQETQYF. DNA for the CDR3: TGCGCCAGCTTTATAAGCGACCGGGACAGTGCTGAGCTTGGGCAAGAGACCCAGTACTTC.

This clonotype was seen at least ten times. The chain recombines TRBV6-2 or TRBV6-3 with TRBJ2-2; D gene uncertain. CDR1 and CDR2 from the germline V gene are MNHEY and SVGEGT. The V gene lost 5 bases and the J gene lost 6 bases, with 10 bases spanning the gap. CDR3 length equals 13 residues. The CDR3 loop reads CASSASSPGELFF. In DNA, the CDR3 is TGTGCCAGCAGTGCCTCGTCTCCCGGGGAGCTGTTTTTT.

This clonotype has at least ten counts. The V gene is TRBV5-5, the J gene TRBJ2-7; D remains unclear. This CDR3 has 13 amino acids. Trimming cost V 0 bases and J 7 bases, with 11 bases left between them. Germline assignment: CDR1 SGHKS and CDR2 YYEKEE (reference sequence). CDR3 sequence (DNA): TGTGCCAGCAGCTTGGAAGTTGCGAGGGAGCAGTACGTC. This translates into CASSLEVAREQYV.

The chain joins TRBV7-9 to TRBJ1-5; 8 nucleotides agree with TRBD1. In germline, CDR1 is SEHNR, CDR2 FQNEAQ (reference sequence). With V trimmed by 4 bases and J by 9 bases, 11 bases remained unmatched. The CDR3 has 15 residues. The CDR3 here is CASSSETGVSRPQHF. The CDR3 bases are TGTGCCAGCAGCTCCGAGACAGGGGTCTCAAGGCCCCAGCATTTT.

This clonotype was observed a handful of times. The gene calls are TRBV4-3 and TRBJ2-7, with D possibly being TRBD2 (6 bases). Trimming removed 0 bases from V and 3 bases from J, with 12 bases in between. CDR1 and CDR2 from the germline V gene are LGHNA and YSLEER. The CDR3 contains 15 residues. CDR3 protein: CASSQDLGTRYEQYF. The CDR3 coding sequence is TGCGCCAGCAGCCAAGATTTGGGGACTCGCTACGAGCAGTACTTC.